The clone carrying this T cell receptor beta chain came up a few times. Its specificity is unknown. Trimming took 0 bases from V and 0 from J, leaving 7 bases between them. CDR3 length: 15 amino acids. Germline V CDR1 and CDR2: SGDLS, YYNGEE. TCRdb called the 5' RACE reads again in MiXCR, with one record for every CDR3 protein. This repertoire shows 600,000 to 800,000 distinct CDR3 sequences, 21% found once; its top ten account for around 4.5%. This entry belongs to a study of identical twins. Study-wide points: The models systematically underestimated how much out-of-frame TCR alpha was shared in monozygotic twins.

The same data also went into a second study, on T cells expressing NK-cell markers. That report notes: Among eight sequenced donors, seven carried HCMV seropositivity while one was seronegative. In several experiments, sorting was confined to alpha-beta TCR T cells through use of an anti-gamma-delta TCR antibody.

This chain uses TRBV9 with TRBJ1-5, with D unresolved. The receptor was isolated from a woman between 18 and 30 years old in good health. The sequencing input was PBMCs. The CDR3 DNA reads as TGTGCCAGCAGCGTAGAGGATAGTAGCAATCAGCCCCAGCATTTT. Translating it yields CASSVEDSSNQPQHF.